The 27 T cell receptor beta chains below come from one sample, sequenced in a study of regulatory T cells in long-lasting Graves disease. The TCR beta library used iRepertoire HTBI primers with Arm-PCR amplification of CDR3. A single record per CDR3 protein comes from TCRdb applying MiXCR to the multiplex PCR reads. The sample lists roughly 700,000 distinct CDR3 sequences, approximately 29% seen once, with around 40% in the top ten. Documented time point: persistent/refractory GD, antithyroid drugs over 5 years with positive TRAb. The TCR library was made from RNA that had been extracted from PBMCs in TRIzol. Source: peripheral blood mononuclear cells (PBMCs), taken when the disease was refractory, from a patient treated with antithyroid drugs. These receptor sequences come from a female donor with Graves disease.

This clonotype has at least ten counts. V is TRBV12-3 or TRBV12-4 and J is TRBJ1-2, with no clear D. The CDR3 runs to 11 residues. Trimming removed 3 bases from V and 7 bases from J, with 6 bases in between. CDR3 protein: CASSFGAGYTF. CDR3 bases: TGTGCCAGCAGTTTTGGAGCTGGCTACACCTTC.

This chain connects TRBV29-1 to TRBJ2-7, with D unresolved. The CDR3 has 13 amino acids. V dropped 2 bases and J dropped 2 bases, with 10 bases sitting between them. CDR1 is SQVTM, CDR2 ANQGSEA, per germline. Written as DNA, the CDR3 is TGCAGCGTTGAAATGGAGATACCCTACGAGCAGTACTTC. This encodes CSVEMEIPYEQYF.

The chain links TRBV18 to TRBJ1-1; D gene uncertain. Between the trimmed V and J ends, which lost 3 bases and 3 bases, there was a span of 11 bases. CDR1 is KGHSH and CDR2 is LQKENI in the germline V gene. The CDR3 has 14 residues. CDR3 bases: TGTGCCAGCTCACCGATTGGATGGGACACTGAAGCTTTCTTT. This codes for CASSPIGWDTEAFF.

This rearrangement joins TRBV20-1 to TRBJ2-5, with TRBD2 matching 7 bases. Germline assignment: CDR1 DFQATT and CDR2 SNEGSKA (reference sequence). The CDR3 is 16 amino acids. The V segment lost 2 bases and the J segment 2 bases; nucleotides outside the gene matches: 11. The CDR3 DNA follows: TGCAGTGCTAGATCGGGGAGGGTGGATGGGCAAGAGACCCAGTACTTC. It is translated as CSARSGRVDGQETQYF.

This clonotype has more than one count but fewer than ten. The genes are TRBV12-3 or TRBV12-4 and TRBJ2-3, with D hard to call. Trimming took 2 bases from V and 4 from J, leaving 7 bases between them. The CDR3 covers 13 residues. The CDR3 DNA follows: TGTGCCAGCAGTTTACTCCTAGCAGATACGCAGTATTTT. Its protein product is CASSLLLADTQYF.

The CDR3 loop reads CASSPGRVSENTGELFF. The CDR3 DNA reads as TGCGCCAGCAGCCCCGGAAGGGTGTCGGAGAACACCGGGGAGCTGTTTTTT. This rearrangement joins TRBV5-1 to TRBJ2-2, with D hard to call. Trimming pared 4 bases from V and 1 base from J, leaving 17 bases between. The germline CDR1 and CDR2 sequences are SGHRS and YFSETQ. The CDR3 runs to 17 residues.

The CDR3 sequence: CASSTFQGAPTEAFF. The CDR3 region has the DNA TGTGCCAGTAGTACATTTCAGGGGGCGCCCACTGAAGCTTTCTTT. The V gene is TRBV19, the J gene TRBJ1-1; 8 bases fit TRBD1. The CDR3 sequence is 15 residues long. V was pared by 4 bases and J by 4 bases, with 8 bases of the junction left unmatched. From germline, CDR1 is LNHDA and CDR2 SQIVND (reference sequence).

This clonotype has ten or more counts. The V call is TRBV2, the J call TRBJ1-4, with D perhaps matching TRBD1 (6 bases). Trimming removed 5 bases at V and 7 bases at J, with 17 bases between. Germline assignment: CDR1 SNHLY and CDR2 FYNNEI. The CDR3 consists of 15 residues. The DNA of the CDR3 is TGTGCCAGCAGTTTGGAAGGGACAAAGGGTGAAAAACTGTTTTTT. This translates into CASSLEGTKGEKLFF. Full variable domain (rest looked up from reference TRBV2 and TRBJ1-4): EPEVTQTPSHQVTQMGQEVILRCVPISNHLYFYWYRQILGQKVEFLVSFYNNEISEKSEIFDDQFSVERPDGSNFTLKIRSTKLEDSAMYFCASSLEGTKGEKLFFGSGTQLSVL.

This clonotype was observed at least ten times. J is TRBJ2-5 and V is TRBV12-5; 7 nucleotides match TRBD1. The CDR3 is 13 amino acids. Germline V CDR1 and CDR2: LGHNT, FRNRAP. V trimming: 5 bases; J trimming: 3 bases; junction bases outside the gene matches: 3. CDR3 protein: CASGAGTEETQYF. As DNA, the CDR3 is TGTGCTAGTGGTGCCGGGACAGAAGAGACCCAGTACTTC. Together with reference TRBV12-5 and TRBJ2-5, the CDR3 gives the full variable domain: DARVTQTPRHKVTEMGQEVTMRCQPILGHNTVFWYRQTMMQGLELLAYFRNRAPLDDSGMPKDRFSAEMPDATLATLKIQPSEPRDSAVYFCASGAGTEETQYFGPGTRLLVL.

This clonotype was counted between two and nine times. The rearrangement joins TRBV5-4 to TRBJ2-4; a possible D gene is TRBD1 (5 bases). The CDR3 totals 16 residues. V lost 2 bases and J lost 0, with 12 bases in between. Germline V gene data show CDR1 as SGHNT and CDR2 as YYREEE (reference sequence). CDR3 loop: CASSLDSAQAKNIQYF. Here the CDR3 DNA reads TGTGCCAGCAGCTTAGACAGCGCCCAAGCCAAAAACATTCAGTACTTC.

A few counts support this clonotype. V gene TRBV6-1 combines with J gene TRBJ1-2; TRBD1 matches at 12 bases. The CDR3 loop spans 15 amino acids. Germline V gene lookup returns CDR1 MNHNS and CDR2 SASEGT. V trimming: 0 bases; J trimming: 8 bases; junction bases outside the gene matches: 4. The CDR3 protein is CASSEAGQGARGYTF. In DNA, the CDR3 is TGTGCCAGCAGTGAAGCGGGACAGGGGGCCAGGGGCTACACCTTC.

This clonotype was counted many times. Here the CDR3 DNA reads TGCAGTGCTAGAGCGGACCTCAGCGGGAGTGGCTACGAGCAGTACTTC. Protein sequence: CSARADLSGSGYEQYF. J is TRBJ2-7 and V is TRBV20-1; TRBD2 matches at 8 bases. With V trimmed by 1 base and J by 3 bases, 11 bases remained unmatched. This CDR3 contains 16 residues. CDR1 and CDR2 from the germline V gene are DFQATT and SNEGSKA (reference sequence).

The rearrangement joins TRBV28 to TRBJ1-5; possible D gene TRBD1, 5 bases. CDR1 and CDR2 from the germline V gene are MDHEN and SYDVKM. The V end lost 2 bases, the J end lost 5 bases, and 10 bases lay between the germline ends. This CDR3 spans 14 amino acids. CDR3 protein: CASSLRGLDQPQHF. Here the CDR3 DNA reads TGTGCCAGCAGTTTAAGGGGTTTGGATCAGCCCCAGCATTTT. Combining the CDR3 with reference TRBV28 and TRBJ1-5 gives the whole variable domain DVKVTQSSRYLVKRTGEKVFLECVQDMDHENMFWYRQDPGLGLRLIYFSYDVKMKEKGDIPEGYSVSREKKERFSLILESASTNQTSMYLCASSLRGLDQPQHFGDGTRLSIL.

In this sample, this clonotype turned up many times. This chain uses TRBV28 with TRBJ2-7, with D hard to call. There are 12 residues in the CDR3. The germline CDR1 and CDR2 sequences are MDHEN and SYDVKM. The ends were cut back, 4 bases at V and 4 bases at J, with 8 bases in the middle. The CDR3 DNA reads as TGTGCCAGCAGTTCGTCCGCGTACGAGCAGTACTTC. Translated: CASSSSAYEQYF.

This clonotype was counted a single time. The chain has TRBV6-2 or TRBV6-3 and TRBJ1-1; D possibly corresponds to TRBD1 (6 bases). The V end lost 5 bases, the J end lost 1 base, and 14 bases lay between the germline ends. This CDR3 contains 15 residues. CDR1 and CDR2 from the germline V gene are MNHEY and SVGEGT. The CDR3 DNA reads as TGTGCCAGCAGTGAGCCGGGACACCGGAACACTGAAGCTTTCTTT. Translating it yields CASSEPGHRNTEAFF.

A note on this clonotype: A much bigger clone sits one base away, suggesting this may be a read error. This chain uses TRBV19 with TRBJ2-7; D is unclear. Per germline, CDR1 LNHDA and CDR2 SQIVND (reference sequence). V dropped 6 bases and J dropped 6 bases, with 18 bases sitting between them. The CDR3 totals 14 residues. CDR3 DNA: TGTGCCAGTAGACTGATCAGCGTTACCGGCGAGCAGTACTTC. It specifies CASRLISVTGEQYF.

This chain links TRBV7-2 with TRBJ2-7; D ambiguous. V was cut by 3 bases and J by 2 bases, with 8 bases left in between. This CDR3 comprises 13 residues. Germline CDR1 reads SGHTA; CDR2 reads FQGNSA. CDR3 nucleotide sequence: TGTGCCAGCAGCTTCATCGCCCCCTACGAGCAGTACTTC. Amino acids: CASSFIAPYEQYF.

This chain uses TRBV9 with TRBJ2-2, with 8 bases fitting TRBD2. CDR3 size: 18 residues. With V trimmed by 3 bases and J by 3 bases, 13 bases remained unmatched. Germline V lookup: CDR1 SGDLS, CDR2 YYNGEE. The CDR3 loop is CASSARPTGTRYTGELFF. CDR3 nucleotide sequence: TGTGCCAGCAGCGCGAGACCGACCGGGACTAGGTACACCGGGGAGCTGTTTTTT. Full variable domain (outside the CDR3, taken from reference TRBV9 and TRBJ2-2): DSGVTQTPKHLITATGQRVTLRCSPRSGDLSVYWYQQSLDQGLQFLIQYYNGEERAKGNILERFSAQQFPDLHSELNLSSLELGDSALYFCASSARPTGTRYTGELFFGEGSRLTVL.

The V call is TRBV7-9, the J call TRBJ2-7; D might be TRBD1 (7 bases). The germline gives CDR1 SEHNR, CDR2 FQNEAQ (reference sequence). V shed 5 bases and J shed 2 bases, with 13 bases lying between them. The CDR3 is 14 residues long. CDR3 DNA sequence: TGTGCCAGCAGCCCGACAGGGAGGCCCTACGAGCAGTACTTC. Protein sequence: CASSPTGRPYEQYF.

This clonotype was observed a few times. V and J are TRBV9 and TRBJ2-7; TRBD1 matches 7 bases. V gave up 0 bases and J gave up 5 bases; unmatched junction bases: 8. This CDR3 comprises 15 residues. Germline CDR1 is SGDLS and CDR2 is YYNGEE. Here the CDR3 reads CASSVGHRGSHEQYF. The DNA for the CDR3 is TGTGCCAGCAGCGTAGGGCACAGGGGTAGCCACGAGCAGTACTTC. Filled out from reference TRBV9 and TRBJ2-7, the complete variable domain reads DSGVTQTPKHLITATGQRVTLRCSPRSGDLSVYWYQQSLDQGLQFLIQYYNGEERAKGNILERFSAQQFPDLHSELNLSSLELGDSALYFCASSVGHRGSHEQYFGPGTRLTVT.

This clonotype was recorded a few times. This rearrangement joins TRBV20-1 to TRBJ2-5; D might be TRBD2 (5 bases). Germline lookup yields CDR1 DFQATT and CDR2 SNEGSKA (reference sequence). With 6 bases removed from V and 7 bases from J, the gap between germline ends came to 24 bases. This CDR3 comprises 15 residues. CDR3 sequence: CSAPFSSGRKGTQYF. The DNA of the CDR3 is TGCAGTGCCCCCTTCTCCAGCGGAAGAAAAGGGACCCAGTACTTC.

This clonotype was observed a few times. The rearrangement joins TRBV5-1 to TRBJ1-1; D is uncertain. Germline assignment: CDR1 SGHRS and CDR2 YFSETQ. The CDR3 is 17 residues long. V was cut by 1 base and J by 0 bases, with 16 bases left in between. The CDR3 here is CASSLSPSGVLNTEAFF. CDR3 DNA sequence: TGCGCCAGCAGCTTGTCCCCTAGTGGCGTATTGAACACTGAAGCTTTCTTT.

This clonotype was found once. One junction end disagrees with the germline gene, perhaps due to a read error. J is TRBJ2-7 and V is TRBV11-2; 7 nucleotides agree with TRBD1. The CDR3 contains 15 residues. Germline CDR1 and CDR2: SGHAT and FQNNGV. The DNA of the CDR3 is TGTGTCAGCAGCTTAGTAGGACAGGCTACCTACGAGCAGTACTTC. Residues: CVSSLVGQATYEQYF.

This clonotype was recorded a few times. This rearrangement joins TRBV19 to TRBJ1-2; no reliable D call. Germline CDR1 reads LNHDA; CDR2 reads SQIVND (reference sequence). Between the trimmed V and J ends, which lost 3 bases and 2 bases, there was a span of 7 bases. This CDR3 is built from 13 residues. The CDR3 nucleotides are TGTGCCAGTAGTATGGGTATCAACTATGGCTACACCTTC. Translated: CASSMGINYGYTF.

The genes are TRBV6-2 or TRBV6-3 and TRBJ2-4, with D unclear. Per the germline V gene, CDR1 is MNHEY and CDR2 is SVGEGT. The CDR3 is 13 residues long. The germline V and J ends were trimmed by 5 bases and 7 bases, with 12 bases remaining between them. CDR3 sequence: CASSEELTNIQYF. The CDR3, as DNA: TGTGCCAGCAGTGAAGAGTTGACTAACATTCAGTACTTC.

The rearrangement links TRBV27 to TRBJ1-1, with D unclear. Trimming removed 4 bases at V and 1 base at J, with 19 bases between. Germline loops: CDR1 MNHEY, CDR2 SMNVEV (reference sequence). This CDR3 has 17 amino acids. The CDR3 sequence is CASSSLPGGPRNTEAFF. The CDR3 DNA sequence: TGTGCCAGCAGTTCCCTCCCAGGAGGACCAAGGAACACTGAAGCTTTCTTT.

The genes are TRBV12-3 or TRBV12-4 and TRBJ2-2, with 7 bases aligning to TRBD1. Unmatched junction bases numbered 8, after V lost 5 bases and J lost 2 bases. The CDR3 length is 16 residues. The CDR3 sequence: CASSVDRAPNTGELFF. In DNA form, the CDR3 reads TGTGCCAGCAGTGTCGACAGGGCCCCTAACACCGGGGAGCTGTTTTTT.